The T cell receptor beta chain under discussion was sequenced for a study of CD8 T cells in Susac syndrome. Regarding the study as a whole: CD4+ T cell repertoires in Susac syndrome exhibited no evidence of clonal expansion.

Sequencing of TCR beta, carried out with a high-throughput approach, was applied to CD8+ and CD4+ T cells from the blood. TEMRA cells were FACS-enriched, while CD8+ and CD4+ T cells were negatively isolated. Random hexamers were used to reverse transcribe about 0.45 to 1 ug of RNA. TCR beta CDR3 was amplified by immunoSEQ multiplex PCR. This amplification extended across 54 Vbeta and 13 Jbeta segments. TCRdb re-called the immunoSEQ multiplex PCR reads through MiXCR, storing one row per CDR3 protein. The data contain some 68,000 distinct CDR3 sequences, 85% to 95% of them singletons. In regard to this clonotype: Its specificity is not known.

The CDR3 sequence is 15 residues long. Germline-derived CDR1 and CDR2 are SGHDN and FVKESK. The V and J ends lost 4 bases and 5 bases respectively, with 15 bases between them. The source material was CD4+ T cells from PBMCs. The chain carries TRBV14 and TRBJ2-1, with D tentatively TRBD1 (6 bases). This TCR was recovered from a human donor with Susac syndrome. The CDR3 loop reads CASSRTAGVNNEQFF. The CDR3 region has the DNA TGTGCCAGCAGCCGGACAGCCGGGGTTAACAATGAGCAGTTCTTC.